This entry lists 3 T cell receptor beta chains sequenced from one sample in a study of CD8+ T cells in alopecia areata. Treatment denoted: oral pan-JAK inhibitor, 5-10 mg twice daily. Extraction and reverse transcription of RNA yielded cDNA as the sequencing template. The data were produced by immunoSEQ multiplex PCR, yet TCRdb's version contains in-frame clones alone and is incomplete. In the table there are about 220,000 clones, roughly 56% of which are singletons. Here the sequenced sample was CD4+ T cells sorted from blood, taken at week 4, from a patient treated with tofacitinib. Receptor source: a human donor with alopecia areata.

The chain combines TRBV29-1 with TRBJ1-1; TRBD1 matches at 7 bases. There are 13 residues in the CDR3. CDR1 SQVTM and CDR2 ANQGSEA come from the germline V gene. J gave up 5 bases and V 7 bases, and 10 bases lay outside the gene matches. The CDR3: CSGLTGRVTEAFF. As DNA, the CDR3 is TGCAGCGGCTTGACAGGGAGAGTGACTGAAGCTTTCTTT. The full variable domain, with the rest looked up from reference TRBV29-1 and TRBJ1-1, is SAVISQKPSRDICQRGTSLTIQCQVDSQVTMMFWYRQQPGQSLTLIATANQGSEATYESGFVIDKFPISRPNLTFSTLTVSNMSPEDSSIYLCSGLTGRVTEAFFGQGTRLTVV.

This chain links TRBV6-5 with TRBJ1-1; the D gene is possibly TRBD1 (5 bases). Germline V gene lookup returns CDR1 MNHEY and CDR2 SVGAGI. V gave up 2 bases and J gave up 1 base, with 5 bases separating them. The CDR3 sequence is 13 residues long. The CDR3 DNA is TGTGCCAGCAGTTACGGGACGAACACTGAAGCTTTCTTT. Residues: CASSYGTNTEAFF.

The rearrangement joins TRBV5-1 to TRBJ1-4; weak D call: TRBD1 (6 bases). V was pared by 4 bases and J by 6 bases, with 10 bases between. The CDR3 covers 13 residues. The germline V gene encodes CDR1 SGHRS and CDR2 YFSETQ. The CDR3 sequence: CASSNDRHEKLFF. Here the CDR3 DNA reads TGCGCCAGCAGCAACGACAGGCATGAAAAACTGTTTTTT.